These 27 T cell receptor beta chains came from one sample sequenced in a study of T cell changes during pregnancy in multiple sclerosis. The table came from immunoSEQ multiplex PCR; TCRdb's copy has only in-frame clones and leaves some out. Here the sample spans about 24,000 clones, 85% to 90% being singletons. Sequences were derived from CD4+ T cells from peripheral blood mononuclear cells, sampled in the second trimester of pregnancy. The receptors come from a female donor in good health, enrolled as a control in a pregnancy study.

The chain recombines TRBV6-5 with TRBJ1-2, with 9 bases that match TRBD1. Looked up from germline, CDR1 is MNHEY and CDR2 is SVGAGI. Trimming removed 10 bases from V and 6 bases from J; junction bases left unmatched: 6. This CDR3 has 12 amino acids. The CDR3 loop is CATQTGGHGYTF. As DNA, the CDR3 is TGTGCCACCCAGACAGGGGGGCATGGCTACACCTTC.

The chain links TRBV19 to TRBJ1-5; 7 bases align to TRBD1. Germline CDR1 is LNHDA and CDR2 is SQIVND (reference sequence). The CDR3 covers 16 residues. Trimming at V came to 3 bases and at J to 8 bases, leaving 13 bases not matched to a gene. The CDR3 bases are TGTGCCAGTAGTATTACGCGTTTGACAGGGCTAAAGCCCCAGCATTTT. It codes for CASSITRLTGLKPQHF.

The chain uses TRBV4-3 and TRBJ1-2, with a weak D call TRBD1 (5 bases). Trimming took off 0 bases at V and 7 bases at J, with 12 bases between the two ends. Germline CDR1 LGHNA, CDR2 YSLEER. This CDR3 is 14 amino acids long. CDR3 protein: CASSQDSRGGGYTF. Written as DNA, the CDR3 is TGCGCCAGCAGCCAAGATTCGCGGGGGGGTGGCTACACCTTC.

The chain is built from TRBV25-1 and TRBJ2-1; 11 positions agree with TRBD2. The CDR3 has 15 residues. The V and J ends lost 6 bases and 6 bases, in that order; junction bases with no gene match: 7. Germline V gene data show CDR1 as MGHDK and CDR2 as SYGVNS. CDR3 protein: CASSVGGLAVNEQFF. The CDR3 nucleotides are TGTGCCAGCAGCGTCGGGGGACTAGCGGTCAATGAGCAGTTCTTC.

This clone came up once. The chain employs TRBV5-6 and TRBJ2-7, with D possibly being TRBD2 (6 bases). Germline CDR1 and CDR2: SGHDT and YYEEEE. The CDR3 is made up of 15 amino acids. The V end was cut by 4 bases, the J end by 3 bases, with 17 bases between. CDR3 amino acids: CASSGLGAGLYEQYF. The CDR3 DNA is TGTGCCAGCAGCGGGTTAGGGGCGGGACTCTACGAGCAGTACTTC.

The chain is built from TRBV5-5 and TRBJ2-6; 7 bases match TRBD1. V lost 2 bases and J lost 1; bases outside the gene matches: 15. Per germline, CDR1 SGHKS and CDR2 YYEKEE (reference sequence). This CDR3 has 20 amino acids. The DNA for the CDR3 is TGTGCCAGCAGCTTCACCTCGACAGGGTTGCTTAAATCTGGGGCCAACGTCCTGACTTTC. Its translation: CASSFTSTGLLKSGANVLTF.

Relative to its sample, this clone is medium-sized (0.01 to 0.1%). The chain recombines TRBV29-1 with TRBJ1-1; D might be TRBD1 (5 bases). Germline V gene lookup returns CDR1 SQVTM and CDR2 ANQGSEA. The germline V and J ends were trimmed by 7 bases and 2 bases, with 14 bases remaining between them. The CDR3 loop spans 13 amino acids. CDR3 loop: CSGGLSGNTEAFF. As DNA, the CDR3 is TGCAGCGGGGGACTTTCGGGAAACACTGAAGCTTTCTTT.

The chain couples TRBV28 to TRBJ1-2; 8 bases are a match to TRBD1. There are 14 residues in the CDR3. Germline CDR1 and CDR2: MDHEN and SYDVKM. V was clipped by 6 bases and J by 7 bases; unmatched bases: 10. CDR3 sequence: CASSRGTGGSGYTF. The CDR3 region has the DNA TGTGCCAGCAGCAGAGGGACAGGCGGAAGTGGCTACACCTTC.

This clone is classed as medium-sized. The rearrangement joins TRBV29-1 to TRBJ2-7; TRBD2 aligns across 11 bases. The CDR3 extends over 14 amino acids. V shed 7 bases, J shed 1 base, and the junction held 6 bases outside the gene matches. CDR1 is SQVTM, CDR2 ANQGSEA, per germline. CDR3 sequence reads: CSGGTSGRSYEQYF. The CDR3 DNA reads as TGCAGCGGAGGGACTAGCGGACGTTCCTACGAGCAGTACTTC.

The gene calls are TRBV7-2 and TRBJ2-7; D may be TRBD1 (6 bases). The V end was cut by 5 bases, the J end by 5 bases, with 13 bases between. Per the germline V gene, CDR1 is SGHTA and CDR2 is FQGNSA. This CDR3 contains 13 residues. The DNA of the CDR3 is TGTGCCAGCAGCACCCGGACAGTTGACGAGCAGTACTTC. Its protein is CASSTRTVDEQYF.

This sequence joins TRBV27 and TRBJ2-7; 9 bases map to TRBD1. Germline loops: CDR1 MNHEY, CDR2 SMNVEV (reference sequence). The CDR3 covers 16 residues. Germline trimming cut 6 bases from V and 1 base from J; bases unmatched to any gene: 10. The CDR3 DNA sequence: TGTGCCAGCAGCCCCCTCCGGGACAGGGCTTCCTACGAGCAGTACTTC. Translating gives CASSPLRDRASYEQYF.

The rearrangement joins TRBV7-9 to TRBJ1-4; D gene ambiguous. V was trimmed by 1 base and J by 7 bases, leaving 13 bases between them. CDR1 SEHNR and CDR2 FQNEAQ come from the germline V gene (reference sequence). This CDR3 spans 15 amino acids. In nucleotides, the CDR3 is TGTGCCAGCAGCTTAGTAGATGGCGGGAGTGAAAAACTGTTTTTT. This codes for CASSLVDGGSEKLFF. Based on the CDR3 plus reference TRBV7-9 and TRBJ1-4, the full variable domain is DTGVSQNPRHKITKRGQNVTFRCDPISEHNRLYWYRQTLGQGPEFLTYFQNEAQLEKSRLLSDRFSAERPKGSFSTLEIQRTEQGDSAMYLCASSLVDGGSEKLFFGSGTQLSVL.

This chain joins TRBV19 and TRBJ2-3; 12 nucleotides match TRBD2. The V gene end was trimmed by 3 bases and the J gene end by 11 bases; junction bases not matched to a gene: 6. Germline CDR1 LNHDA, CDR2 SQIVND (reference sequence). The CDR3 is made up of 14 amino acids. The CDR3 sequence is CASSITSGRLGQYF. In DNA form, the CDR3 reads TGTGCCAGTAGTATTACTAGCGGGAGGCTCGGGCAGTATTTT.

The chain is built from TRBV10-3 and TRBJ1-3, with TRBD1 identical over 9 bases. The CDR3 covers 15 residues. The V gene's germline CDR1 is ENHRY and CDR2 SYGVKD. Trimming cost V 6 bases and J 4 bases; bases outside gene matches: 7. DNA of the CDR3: TGTGCCATCAGGAAACAGGGGGCAGGAGGAAACACCATATATTTT. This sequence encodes CAIRKQGAGGNTIYF.

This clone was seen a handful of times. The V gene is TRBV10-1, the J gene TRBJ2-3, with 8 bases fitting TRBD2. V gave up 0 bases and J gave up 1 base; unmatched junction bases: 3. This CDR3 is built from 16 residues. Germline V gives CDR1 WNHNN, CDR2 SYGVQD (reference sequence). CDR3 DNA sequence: TGCGCCAGCAGTGAGTCTACGCGGGGGGGCACAGATACGCAGTATTTT. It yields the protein CASSESTRGGTDTQYF.

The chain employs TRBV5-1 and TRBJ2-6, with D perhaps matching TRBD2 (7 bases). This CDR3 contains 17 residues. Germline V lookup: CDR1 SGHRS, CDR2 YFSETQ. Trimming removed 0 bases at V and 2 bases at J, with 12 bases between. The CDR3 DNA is TGCGCCAGCAGCTTGGGACCGGGGGGCGCTGGGGCCAACGTCCTGACTTTC. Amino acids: CASSLGPGGAGANVLTF.

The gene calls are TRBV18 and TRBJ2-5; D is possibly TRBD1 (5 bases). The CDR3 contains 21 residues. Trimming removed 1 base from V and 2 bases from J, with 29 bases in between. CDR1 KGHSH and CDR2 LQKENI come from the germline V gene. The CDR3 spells CASSPLYRAQESLYPQETQYF. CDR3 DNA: TGTGCCAGCTCACCACTATATCGAGCACAGGAATCTTTATACCCACAAGAGACCCAGTACTTC.

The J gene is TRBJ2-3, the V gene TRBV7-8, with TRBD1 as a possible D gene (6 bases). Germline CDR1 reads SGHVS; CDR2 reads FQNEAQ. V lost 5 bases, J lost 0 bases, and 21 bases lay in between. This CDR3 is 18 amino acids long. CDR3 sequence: CASSPDTGWNRSTDTQYF. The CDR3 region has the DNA TGTGCCAGCAGCCCGGACACAGGGTGGAATCGGAGCACAGATACGCAGTATTTT.

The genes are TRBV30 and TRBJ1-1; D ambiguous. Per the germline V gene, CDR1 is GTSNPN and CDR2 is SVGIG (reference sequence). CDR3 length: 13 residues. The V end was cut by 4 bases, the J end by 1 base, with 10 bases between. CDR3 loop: CAWTRQANTEAFF. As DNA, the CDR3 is TGTGCCTGGACCCGGCAGGCGAACACTGAAGCTTTCTTT.

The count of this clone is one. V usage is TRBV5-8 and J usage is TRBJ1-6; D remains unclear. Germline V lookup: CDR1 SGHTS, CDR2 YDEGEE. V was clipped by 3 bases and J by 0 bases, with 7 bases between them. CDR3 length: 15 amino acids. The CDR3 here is CASSSEVSYNSPLHF. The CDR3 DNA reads TGTGCCAGCAGCTCGGAGGTCTCCTATAATTCACCCCTCCACTTT.

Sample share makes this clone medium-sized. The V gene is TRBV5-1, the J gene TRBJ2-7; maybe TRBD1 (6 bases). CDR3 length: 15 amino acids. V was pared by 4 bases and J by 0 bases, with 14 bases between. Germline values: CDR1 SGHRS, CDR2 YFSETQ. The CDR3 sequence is CASSNRDTHSYEQYF. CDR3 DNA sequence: TGCGCCAGCAGCAACCGGGACACCCACTCCTACGAGCAGTACTTC.

The CDR3 DNA reads as TGTGCCAGCAGCTTGGCCGGGACAGGGAACTATGGCTACACCTTC. Amino acid sequence: CASSLAGTGNYGYTF. The chain couples TRBV5-4 to TRBJ1-2, with 9 bases matching TRBD1. The CDR3 consists of 15 residues. Germline V lookup: CDR1 SGHNT, CDR2 YYREEE (reference sequence). Unmatched junction bases numbered 2, after V lost 0 bases and J lost 2 bases.

Here the CDR3 reads CSVTRRGGGTEAFF. CDR3 in DNA: TGCAGCGTTACCCGGCGGGGGGGTGGCACTGAAGCTTTCTTT. The rearrangement joins TRBV29-1 to TRBJ1-1, with D perhaps TRBD1 (5 bases). CDR3 length: 14 residues. V lost 5 bases to trimming and J lost 4 bases, with 17 bases between them. CDR1 and CDR2 (germline): SQVTM, ANQGSEA. Full variable domain (missing parts from reference TRBV29-1 and TRBJ1-1): SAVISQKPSRDICQRGTSLTIQCQVDSQVTMMFWYRQQPGQSLTLIATANQGSEATYESGFVIDKFPISRPNLTFSTLTVSNMSPEDSSIYLCSVTRRGGGTEAFFGQGTRLTVV.

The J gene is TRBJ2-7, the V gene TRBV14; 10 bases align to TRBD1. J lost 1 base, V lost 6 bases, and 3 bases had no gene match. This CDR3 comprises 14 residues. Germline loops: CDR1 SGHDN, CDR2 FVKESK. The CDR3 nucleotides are TGTGCCAGCAGTCGGACAGGGGGATCCTACGAGCAGTACTTC. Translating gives CASSRTGGSYEQYF.

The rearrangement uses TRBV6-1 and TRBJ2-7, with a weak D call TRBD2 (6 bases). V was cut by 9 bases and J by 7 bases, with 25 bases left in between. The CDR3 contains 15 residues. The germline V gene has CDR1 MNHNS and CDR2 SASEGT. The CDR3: CARRGHATRWAEQYF. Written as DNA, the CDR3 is TGTGCCAGGAGGGGCCATGCGACTAGGTGGGCGGAGCAGTACTTC.

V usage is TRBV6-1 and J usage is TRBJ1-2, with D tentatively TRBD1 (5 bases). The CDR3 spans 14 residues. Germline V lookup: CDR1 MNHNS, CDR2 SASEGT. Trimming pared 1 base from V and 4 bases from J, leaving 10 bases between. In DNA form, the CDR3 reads TGTGCCAGCAGTGAAGGGAACAGGCTCTATGGCTACACCTTC. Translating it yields CASSEGNRLYGYTF.

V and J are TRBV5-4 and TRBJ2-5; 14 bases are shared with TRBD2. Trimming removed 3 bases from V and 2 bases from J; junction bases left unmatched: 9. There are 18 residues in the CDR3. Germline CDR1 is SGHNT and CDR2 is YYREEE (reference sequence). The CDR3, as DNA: TGTGCCAGCAGCTCCCGACTAGCGGGGGGGCTCCGGCAAGAGACCCAGTACTTC. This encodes CASSSRLAGGLRQETQYF.